The 21 T cell receptor beta chains given below trace back to one sample, sequenced in a study of beta chain features in type 1 diabetes. The isolated RNA, all of it, was reverse transcribed, so expressed TCRB transcripts were what got sequenced. The repertoire was sequenced with immunoSEQ multiplex PCR; TCRdb's copy has only in-frame clones and lacks some. Of 300,000 to 350,000 clones detected, 6.5% to 10% appear once; the ten largest clones hold around 0.44%. Sequencing used central memory CD4+ T cells from blood. Receptor source: a woman between 18 and 30 years old in good health.

Details on this clone: The sample carries other DNA sequences with the same CDR3. V and J are TRBV5-1 and TRBJ2-3, with 12 bases fitting TRBD1. V trimming: 4 bases; J trimming: 5 bases; junction bases outside the gene matches: 5. The germline CDR1 and CDR2 sequences are SGHRS and YFSETQ. CDR3 length equals 15 residues. The CDR3 DNA reads TGCGCCAGCAGCCTGGGACAGGGGGCTGGAGATACGCAGTATTTT. Translated, it gives CASSLGQGAGDTQYF.

This clone was detected only a few times. V usage is TRBV2 and J usage is TRBJ2-5; D gene unclear. Germline CDR1 and CDR2: SNHLY and FYNNEI. The CDR3 sequence is 14 residues long. Trimming took 8 bases from V and 1 from J, leaving 14 bases between them. Here the CDR3 reads CASVLRGIQETQYF. The CDR3 DNA follows: TGTGCCAGCGTCCTCCGCGGAATCCAAGAGACCCAGTACTTC.

This chain uses TRBV9 with TRBJ2-7; 7 bases are shared with TRBD2. CDR3 size: 15 residues. V lost 0 bases and J lost 5; bases outside the gene matches: 8. CDR1 is SGDLS and CDR2 is YYNGEE in the germline V gene. The CDR3 bases are TGTGCCAGCAGCGTAGCTACCGTCGGGAGGCACGAGCAGTACTTC. Translation: CASSVATVGRHEQYF. The full variable domain, in which reference TRBV9 and TRBJ2-7 provide the parts outside the CDR3, is DSGVTQTPKHLITATGQRVTLRCSPRSGDLSVYWYQQSLDQGLQFLIQYYNGEERAKGNILERFSAQQFPDLHSELNLSSLELGDSALYFCASSVATVGRHEQYFGPGTRLTVT.

This clone occurred many times. The chain is built from TRBV7-6 and TRBJ2-6; D not certain. From germline, CDR1 is SGHVS and CDR2 FNYEAQ. V was cut by 4 bases and J by 2 bases, with 6 bases left in between. The CDR3 runs 14 residues. CDR3 residues: CASSSPTGANVLTF. The CDR3 DNA follows: TGTGCCAGCAGCTCACCGACTGGGGCCAACGTCCTGACTTTC.

V usage is TRBV11-2 and J usage is TRBJ2-1; D is possibly TRBD1 (6 bases). Germline CDR1 is SGHAT and CDR2 is FQNNGV. CDR3 length: 12 amino acids. The germline V and J ends were trimmed by 0 bases and 10 bases, with 7 bases remaining between them. The DNA for the CDR3 is TGTGCCAGCAGCTTAGATAGGGGGGAGCAGTTCTTC. Its translation: CASSLDRGEQFF.

The chain joins TRBV28 to TRBJ2-5; 10 bases match TRBD2. Germline CDR1 reads MDHEN; CDR2 reads SYDVKM. With V trimmed by 7 bases and J by 6 bases, 20 bases remained unmatched. The CDR3 has 18 residues. This CDR3 is CASTARFLLAGVRKTQYF. In nucleotides, the CDR3 is TGTGCCAGCACCGCACGGTTTCTCCTAGCGGGAGTCCGGAAGACCCAGTACTTC. Full variable domain (missing parts from reference TRBV28 and TRBJ2-5): DVKVTQSSRYLVKRTGEKVFLECVQDMDHENMFWYRQDPGLGLRLIYFSYDVKMKEKGDIPEGYSVSREKKERFSLILESASTNQTSMYLCASTARFLLAGVRKTQYFGPGTRLLVL.

This clone was picked up many times. The chain employs TRBV7-2 and TRBJ1-2; possibly TRBD1 for D (6 bases). There are 14 residues in the CDR3. Deletions cut 5 bases from V and 5 bases from J, with 15 bases between. Germline CDR1 is SGHTA and CDR2 is FQGNSA. The CDR3 loop is CASSGQLSGYGYTF. In nucleotides, the CDR3 is TGTGCCAGCAGCGGACAGCTCTCGGGATATGGCTACACCTTC.

This clone was counted between two and nine times. The chain has TRBV5-1 and TRBJ2-1; 10 nucleotides align to TRBD2. The germline gives CDR1 SGHRS, CDR2 YFSETQ. The CDR3 contains 15 residues. The ends lost 3 bases at V and 5 bases at J; junction bases unmatched: 5. DNA for the CDR3: TGCGCCAGCAGCTCCGGGACTAGCGTCCACAATGAGCAGTTCTTC. It yields the protein CASSSGTSVHNEQFF.

The CDR3 reads CSVADGISTDTQYF. The CDR3 nucleotides read TGCAGCGTTGCGGACGGCATTAGCACAGATACGCAGTATTTT. V and J are TRBV29-1 and TRBJ2-3; D call uncertain. In germline, CDR1 is SQVTM, CDR2 ANQGSEA. With 4 bases removed from V and 0 bases from J, the gap between germline ends came to 11 bases. This CDR3 has 14 amino acids.

This chain joins TRBV7-2 and TRBJ2-4; 12 bases align to TRBD2. Germline trimming cut 1 base from V and 6 bases from J; bases unmatched to any gene: 1. CDR3 size: 15 residues. Germline values: CDR1 SGHTA, CDR2 FQGNSA. This chain's CDR3 is CASSLGLAGVNIQYF. CDR3 sequence (DNA): TGTGCCAGCAGCTTAGGACTAGCGGGAGTAAACATTCAGTACTTC.

The chain carries TRBV20-1 and TRBJ1-2; 9 bases are a match to TRBD1. Germline V CDR1 and CDR2: DFQATT, SNEGSKA (reference sequence). The ends lost 5 bases at V and 12 bases at J; junction bases unmatched: 4. This CDR3 region has 10 residues. The DNA for the CDR3 is TGCAGTGCTGGGGGACAGGGAAACACCTTC. Protein sequence: CSAGGQGNTF.

In this sample, this clone turned up a few times. The chain carries TRBV2 and TRBJ2-4; no firm D call. With 0 bases removed from V and 5 bases from J, the gap between germline ends came to 11 bases. CDR1 is SNHLY and CDR2 is FYNNEI in the germline V gene. This CDR3 contains 15 residues. This chain's CDR3 is CASSEAGAAENIQYF. The DNA for the CDR3 is TGTGCCAGCAGTGAAGCTGGAGCAGCTGAAAACATTCAGTACTTC. Full variable domain (remainder filled in from reference TRBV2 and TRBJ2-4): EPEVTQTPSHQVTQMGQEVILRCVPISNHLYFYWYRQILGQKVEFLVSFYNNEISEKSEIFDDQFSVERPDGSNFTLKIRSTKLEDSAMYFCASSEAGAAENIQYFGAGTRLSVL.

This chain joins TRBV7-9 and TRBJ1-1; tentatively, D is TRBD1 (5 bases). The germline gives CDR1 SEHNR, CDR2 FQNEAQ (reference sequence). V gave up 4 bases and J gave up 4 bases, with 10 bases separating them. The CDR3 covers 13 residues. The DNA of the CDR3 is TGTGCCAGCAGCTCGCAGGGAGGCACTGAAGCTTTCTTT. This encodes CASSSQGGTEAFF.

The chain links TRBV5-6 to TRBJ2-3, with TRBD2 as a possible D gene (6 bases). The CDR3 contains 15 residues. V lost 4 bases to trimming and J lost 4 bases, with 16 bases between them. CDR1 and CDR2 (germline): SGHDT, YYEEEE. CDR3 sequence: CASSRLGGLSDTQYF. The CDR3 DNA follows: TGTGCCAGCAGCCGACTGGGGGGACTTTCAGATACGCAGTATTTT.

This clone was seen a handful of times. At the DNA level, this CDR3 is encoded by other sequences in the same sample as well. CDR3 DNA sequence: TGTGCCAGCAGTTACTCGAAGCTCGGAAACACCATATATTTT. As protein: CASSYSKLGNTIYF. The V and J genes are TRBV6-5 and TRBJ1-3; D unclear. The CDR3 runs 14 residues. Per the germline V gene, CDR1 is MNHEY and CDR2 is SVGAGI. Trimming cost V 0 bases and J 4 bases, with 7 bases left between them.

This clone was observed many times. The rearrangement links TRBV7-9 to TRBJ2-7, with 9 bases lining up with TRBD1. Germline CDR1 and CDR2: SEHNR and FQNEAQ (reference sequence). Losses at the gene ends were 5 bases for V and 5 bases for J; bases not matched to a gene: 10. This CDR3 contains 15 residues. The CDR3 reads CASSKWTGDLDEQYF. The CDR3 DNA sequence: TGTGCCAGCAGCAAATGGACAGGGGATTTGGACGAGCAGTACTTC.

This clone was seen many times. The CDR3 nucleotides are TGTGCCAGTAGTCCCCGGGAGGAAGAAGAGACCCAGTACTTC. Its protein product is CASSPREEEETQYF. The gene calls are TRBV19 and TRBJ2-5, with TRBD2 matching 7 bases. Trimming at V came to 5 bases and at J to 3 bases, leaving 6 bases not matched to a gene. The CDR3 spans 14 residues. Germline V gene data show CDR1 as LNHDA and CDR2 as SQIVND (reference sequence). The full variable domain, with the rest looked up from reference TRBV19 and TRBJ2-5, is DGGITQSPKYLFRKEGQNVTLSCEQNLNHDAMYWYRQDPGQGLRLIYYSQIVNDFQKGDIAEGYSVSREKKESFPLTVTSAQKNPTAFYLCASSPREEEETQYFGPGTRLLVL.

This clone was picked up many times. The V gene is TRBV21-1, the J gene TRBJ1-2; TRBD1, the table's D call, lacks a check against the DNA. TRBV21-1 is an annotated pseudogene. This CDR3 has 14 amino acids. CDR3 loop: CASSKEVRGYGYTF. DNA for the CDR3: TGTGCCAGCAGCAAAGAGGTCAGGGGCTATGGCTACACCTTC.

The chain employs TRBV6-5 and TRBJ2-4; tentatively, D is TRBD1 (6 bases). Trimming removed 5 bases from V and 5 bases from J, with 13 bases in between. From germline, CDR1 is MNHEY and CDR2 SVGAGI. This CDR3 region has 14 residues. The chain's CDR3 is CASSLQGPENIQYF. The CDR3 DNA is TGTGCCAGCAGTCTACAGGGTCCCGAAAACATTCAGTACTTC.

This chain connects TRBV15 to TRBJ1-1; D possibly corresponds to TRBD1 (6 bases). Between the trimmed V and J ends, which lost 3 bases and 3 bases, there was a span of 20 bases. The CDR3 covers 17 residues. Looked up from germline, CDR1 is LNHNV and CDR2 is YYDKDF (reference sequence). The CDR3, as DNA: TGTGCCACCAGCAGCTCCGACCAGGGGACGGGTGACACTGAAGCTTTCTTT. This codes for CATSSSDQGTGDTEAFF.

This clone has just a few counts. This sequence joins TRBV19 and TRBJ1-1; D not resolved. The CDR3 has 12 amino acids. Germline CDR1 is LNHDA and CDR2 is SQIVND (reference sequence). Trimming shortened V by 7 bases and J by 1 base, and 7 bases separated the two germline ends. For the CDR3, the DNA is TGTGCCAGTAAGCAGCCGAACACTGAAGCTTTCTTT. Translating it yields CASKQPNTEAFF. Supplemented by reference TRBV19 and TRBJ1-1, the full variable domain reads DGGITQSPKYLFRKEGQNVTLSCEQNLNHDAMYWYRQDPGQGLRLIYYSQIVNDFQKGDIAEGYSVSREKKESFPLTVTSAQKNPTAFYLCASKQPNTEAFFGQGTRLTVV.